One and the same sample provided the 29 T cell receptor beta chains below, sequenced in a study of blood T cells in healthy people across ages. With a J-beta primer mix and a sample-barcoded 5' primer, a second PCR ran about 7 to 12 cycles. One entry per CDR3 protein results from TCRdb running MiXCR on the 5' RACE reads. The top ten clones hold approximately 15% of a sample with hundreds of thousands of distinct CDR3 sequences, around 32% of them seen once. Specimen: blood. Receptors originate from a woman older than 75 in good health.

This clonotype was picked up many times. The chain carries TRBV15 and TRBJ1-6; D is uncertain. Germline V CDR1 and CDR2: LNHNV, YYDKDF (reference sequence). CDR3 length: 13 amino acids. Trimming shortened V by 1 base and J by 9 bases, and 7 bases separated the two germline ends. The CDR3 nucleotides read TGTGCCACCAGCAGAGGGGTCGGTTCACCCCTCCACTTT. The encoded protein is CATSRGVGSPLHF.

This clonotype has a count of ten or more. The V and J genes are TRBV7-2 and TRBJ1-2; no firm D call. Trimming took 4 bases from V and 4 from J, leaving 13 bases between them. CDR1 is SGHTA, CDR2 FQGNSA, per germline. The CDR3 is made up of 14 amino acids. Here the CDR3 DNA reads TGTGCCAGCAGCTCTAATGACATAGCCTATGGCTACACCTTC. Encoded protein: CASSSNDIAYGYTF.

The chain combines TRBV2 with TRBJ2-3; 9 bases line up with TRBD2. The V segment lost 5 bases and the J segment 4 bases; nucleotides outside the gene matches: 7. CDR1 and CDR2 (germline): SNHLY, FYNNEI. There are 15 residues in the CDR3. The CDR3 nucleotides are TGTGCCAGCAGTCTGCGGTCTAGCGGGGCAGATACGCAGTATTTT. Amino acids: CASSLRSSGADTQYF.

This chain links TRBV5-3 with TRBJ1-5, with D maybe TRBD1 (5 bases). TRBV5-3 is designated an ORF whose function remains uncertain. This CDR3 has 18 amino acids. V was pared by 3 bases and J by 2 bases, with 21 bases between. The CDR3 DNA sequence: TGTGCCAGAAGCTCCTTAACCCGGGACCGGGGGTGCAATCAGCCCCAGCATTTT. Translating it yields CARSSLTRDRGCNQPQHF.

The rearrangement joins TRBV7-9 to TRBJ2-3; 15 bases fit TRBD2. The V segment lost 0 bases and the J segment 8 bases; nucleotides outside the gene matches: 3. Germline CDR1 is SEHNR and CDR2 is FQNEAQ (reference sequence). There are 16 residues in the CDR3. The CDR3 nucleotides are TGTGCCAGCAGCTTAGCGGGACTAGCGGGGGGTGTTACGCAGTATTTT. Translation gives CASSLAGLAGGVTQYF.

The chain uses TRBV5-6 and TRBJ1-4; 9 bases map to TRBD1. This CDR3 is 14 amino acids long. The trim removed 4 bases at V and 7 bases at J, leaving 5 bases unmatched. Germline V gene sequence: CDR1 SGHDT, CDR2 YYEEEE. This CDR3 is CASSAGTGFEKLFF. The CDR3 nucleotides read TGTGCCAGCAGCGCAGGGACAGGGTTTGAAAAACTGTTTTTT.

This clonotype was detected only a few times. A much larger clone lies one base from this, so it may be a read error. The CDR3 nucleotides read TGTGCCTCGAGCCCTGACCCATTAAGTGAGCAGTTCTTC. Its translation: CASSPDPLSEQFF. The chain links TRBV10-3 to TRBJ2-1; no clear D. The CDR3 loop spans 13 amino acids. Germline values: CDR1 ENHRY, CDR2 SYGVKD. V lost 11 bases and J lost 9, with 20 bases in between.

Comments on this clonotype: An end of the junction does not agree with germline; a read error may underlie this. CDR3 bases: TGTGCCAGCAGCCCACTAGCGGGGGCGAGCGCAGATGCGCAGTATTTT. This codes for CASSPLAGASADAQYF. The rearrangement joins TRBV12-3 or TRBV12-4 to TRBJ2-3, with TRBD2 matching over 11 bases. The CDR3 contains 16 residues.

This clonotype came up many times. A read error may explain this, as a much larger clone is one base away. This chain links TRBV5-6 with TRBJ2-7; either TRBD1 or TRBD2 may fit D (6 bases each). Germline V lookup: CDR1 SGHDT, CDR2 YYEEEE. V lost 2 bases and J lost 7, with 13 bases in between. CDR3 length: 13 amino acids. The CDR3 sequence: CASSLGGMDEQYF. Here the CDR3 DNA reads TGTGCCAGCAGCTTAGGGGGGATGGATGAGCAGTACTTC.

This clonotype was counted a single time. This chain links TRBV29-1 with TRBJ1-2, with D uncertain. Germline V lookup: CDR1 SQVTM, CDR2 ANQGSEA. CDR3 length: 15 residues. Trimming took 7 bases from V and 0 from J, leaving 18 bases between them. Written as DNA, the CDR3 is TGCAGCGCCATTACCTGGAGCTCGACTAACTATGGCTACACCTTC. Translating it yields CSAITWSSTNYGYTF.

This clonotype was recorded at least ten times. The V and J genes are TRBV4-3 and TRBJ1-4; no definite D call. The CDR3 length is 14 residues. CDR1 LGHNA and CDR2 YSLEER come from the germline V gene. With 4 bases removed from V and 0 bases from J, the gap between germline ends came to 6 bases. The DNA for the CDR3 is TGCGCCAGCAGCCCGACGTCAACTAATGAAAAACTGTTTTTT. It codes for CASSPTSTNEKLFF.

The sample holds many counts of this clonotype. The chain's CDR3 is CAISAGGTYNEQFF. The CDR3 DNA sequence: TGTGCCATCAGCGCGGGGGGCACCTACAATGAGCAGTTCTTC. The chain is built from TRBV10-3 and TRBJ2-1; 8 nucleotides agree with TRBD2. The CDR3 totals 14 residues. Per the germline V gene, CDR1 is ENHRY and CDR2 is SYGVKD. The J segment lost 2 bases and the V segment lost 6 bases, leaving 3 bases of the junction unmatched.

This clonotype was counted between two and nine times. The V call is TRBV5-1, the J call TRBJ2-1; D not resolved. In germline, CDR1 is SGHRS, CDR2 YFSETQ. Trimming cost V 4 bases and J 4 bases, with 12 bases left between them. The CDR3 totals 14 residues. The DNA of the CDR3 is TGCGCCAGCAGCCCTTGGACCGTATACAATGAGCAGTTCTTC. It codes for CASSPWTVYNEQFF.

This clonotype showed up many times. The genes are TRBV5-1 and TRBJ1-2, with D perhaps TRBD1 (5 bases). CDR3 length equals 14 residues. Trimming removed 8 bases from V and 4 bases from J, with 18 bases in between. Germline V gene data show CDR1 as SGHRS and CDR2 as YFSETQ. CDR3 in amino acids: CASRQRDGVYGYTF. The CDR3 bases are TGCGCCAGTAGACAACGGGACGGCGTCTATGGCTACACCTTC. Supplemented by reference TRBV5-1 and TRBJ1-2, the full variable domain reads KAGVTQTPRYLIKTRGQQVTLSCSPISGHRSVSWYQQTPGQGLQFLFEYFSETQRNKGNFPGRFSGRQFSNSRSEMNVSTLELGDSALYLCASRQRDGVYGYTFGSGTRLTVV.

This clonotype was detected many times. This chain connects TRBV7-9 to TRBJ2-1; 8 nucleotides match TRBD2. Germline V lookup: CDR1 SEHNR, CDR2 FQNEAQ (reference sequence). V lost 4 bases, J lost 0 bases, and 11 bases stayed unmatched. There are 18 residues in the CDR3. The CDR3 DNA follows: TGTGCCAGCAGCTCTACCTCTCGACGGGGGGGCTCCTACAATGAGCAGTTCTTC. Its translation is CASSSTSRRGGSYNEQFF. The full variable domain, in which reference TRBV7-9 and TRBJ2-1 provide the parts outside the CDR3, is DTGVSQNPRHKITKRGQNVTFRCDPISEHNRLYWYRQTLGQGPEFLTYFQNEAQLEKSRLLSDRFSAERPKGSFSTLEIQRTEQGDSAMYLCASSSTSRRGGSYNEQFFGPGTRLTVL.

This clonotype was observed at least ten times. The chain combines TRBV20-1 with TRBJ1-2; D is uncertain. The CDR3 is 13 amino acids. In germline, CDR1 is DFQATT, CDR2 SNEGSKA (reference sequence). V was shortened by 3 bases and J by 1 base, with 9 bases between the two germline ends. In nucleotides, the CDR3 is TGCAGTGCTAGTGCCCAGAGTAACTATGGCTACACCTTC. Translation gives CSASAQSNYGYTF.

In this sample, this clonotype turned up a few times. Since a much larger clone is just one base distant, this may be a read error. The chain links TRBV20-1 to TRBJ2-1, with D perhaps matching TRBD1 or TRBD2 (5 bases each). V shed 3 bases and J shed 12 bases, with 24 bases lying between them. The CDR3 length is 15 residues. The germline V gene encodes CDR1 DFQATT and CDR2 SNEGSKA (reference sequence). The CDR3 region has the DNA TGCAGTGCTAGTATGAGGGGCAGCCGGACAAGAGGGCAGTTCTTC. Amino acid sequence: CSASMRGSRTRGQFF.

Turning to this clonotype: This may be a read error, as it is one base from a much larger clone. The rearrangement joins TRBV5-1 to TRBJ2-4, with 7 positions matching TRBD2. The J call may not be correct, given that the DNA end is closer to TRBJ2-7. Per the germline V gene, CDR1 is SGHRS and CDR2 is YFSETQ. The CDR3 contains 12 residues. Written as DNA, the CDR3 is TGCGCCAGCAGTTGGAGCGGGAACGAGCAGTACTTC. Amino acids: CASSWSGNEQYF.

In this sample, this clonotype turned up a few times. The rearrangement uses TRBV4-1 and TRBJ1-1; D is perhaps TRBD1 (6 bases). The V and J ends lost 2 bases and 12 bases respectively, with 19 bases between them. The germline V gene encodes CDR1 MGHRA and CDR2 YSYEKL. The CDR3 spans 14 residues. As DNA, the CDR3 is TGCGCCAGCAGCCAACAACCGGGACAAGAGAGGTCTTTCTTT. This sequence encodes CASSQQPGQERSFF.

Many counts were recorded for this clonotype. The chain joins TRBV20-1 to TRBJ2-3; no definite D call. Trimming pared 3 bases from V and 2 bases from J, leaving 12 bases between. The germline V gene encodes CDR1 DFQATT and CDR2 SNEGSKA (reference sequence). The CDR3 runs 14 residues. DNA of the CDR3: TGCAGTGCTAGGTCCGCCAGGTCCACAGATACGCAGTATTTT. Encoded protein: CSARSARSTDTQYF.

This clonotype was seen at least ten times. The chain has TRBV20-1 and TRBJ2-3; 12 bases fit TRBD2. The CDR3 runs to 13 residues. Unmatched junction bases numbered 5, after V lost 5 bases and J lost 8 bases. Germline CDR1 and CDR2: DFQATT and SNEGSKA (reference sequence). CDR3 loop: CSARLAGASTQYF. CDR3 nucleotides: TGCAGTGCTCGACTAGCGGGGGCAAGTACGCAGTATTTT.

As for this clonotype: This clone may be a read error of a much larger clone one base away. V is TRBV29-1 and J is TRBJ2-7, with TRBD2 matching 11 bases. Per germline, CDR1 SQVTM and CDR2 ANQGSEA. Trimming cost V 1 base and J 3 bases; bases outside gene matches: 2. CDR3 length: 14 amino acids. In DNA, the CDR3 is TGCAGCGTTGAAGGACTAGCGGGGAGCTACGAGCAGTACTTC. Protein sequence: CSVEGLAGSYEQYF.

The chain employs TRBV28 and TRBJ1-1; TRBD1 is a possible D gene (6 bases). CDR3 length equals 16 residues. The germline V and J ends were trimmed by 8 bases and 5 bases, with 24 bases remaining between them. CDR1 and CDR2 (germline): MDHEN, SYDVKM. The CDR3 region is CASASTGKLGKTEAFF. The CDR3 DNA sequence: TGTGCCAGCGCTTCTACAGGGAAGTTAGGGAAGACTGAAGCTTTCTTT.

The sample holds many counts of this clonotype. The chain carries TRBV7-2 and TRBJ2-7; D gene unclear. The CDR3 loop spans 15 amino acids. The ends were cut back, 6 bases at V and 5 bases at J, with 20 bases in the middle. Germline assignment: CDR1 SGHTA and CDR2 FQGNSA. CDR3 loop: CASSPVQVIGDEQYF. The CDR3 coding sequence is TGTGCCAGCAGTCCCGTTCAGGTCATTGGGGACGAGCAGTACTTC.

The V gene is TRBV20-1, the J gene TRBJ2-7; 9 bases align to TRBD2. The CDR3 extends over 16 amino acids. Germline CDR1 DFQATT, CDR2 SNEGSKA (reference sequence). Trimming removed 5 bases from V and 4 bases from J; junction bases left unmatched: 15. CDR3 DNA sequence: TGCAGTGCTCGCCGTCCTGTGCGGGAGGGCCAATACGAGCAGTACTTC. Protein product: CSARRPVREGQYEQYF.

The chain uses TRBV7-2 and TRBJ1-3, with 7 bases matching TRBD1. This CDR3 spans 16 amino acids. Germline V gene data show CDR1 as SGHTA and CDR2 as FQGNSA. V shed 5 bases and J 0 bases; nucleotides not matched to a gene: 7. The CDR3 nucleotides read TGTGCCAGCAGCGTTCGACAGGGTAGCTCTGGAAACACCATATATTTT. Its translation is CASSVRQGSSGNTIYF.

Comments on this clonotype: This clone may be a read error of a much larger clone one base away. The chain links TRBV7-2 to TRBJ2-7; D gene ambiguous. V dropped 5 bases and J dropped 3 bases, with 11 bases sitting between them. The germline V gene encodes CDR1 SGHTA and CDR2 FQGNSA. CDR3 length equals 13 residues. DNA for the CDR3: TGTGCCAGCAGCCACCAAGGGTTCTACGAGCAGTACTTC. As protein: CASSHQGFYEQYF.

This clonotype was recorded at least ten times. This chain joins TRBV5-1 and TRBJ2-7; a possible D gene is TRBD1 (6 bases). The CDR3 covers 18 residues. Trimming removed 0 bases from V and 2 bases from J, with 21 bases in between. Germline lookup yields CDR1 SGHRS and CDR2 YFSETQ. CDR3 residues: CASSLAGSFSQGTYEQYF. The CDR3 DNA reads TGCGCCAGCAGCTTGGCCGGTAGCTTTAGTCAGGGGACCTACGAGCAGTACTTC.

The chain is built from TRBV2 and TRBJ1-2; D perhaps matches TRBD1 (5 bases). Germline CDR1 reads SNHLY; CDR2 reads FYNNEI. The CDR3 covers 12 residues. V was clipped by 4 bases and J by 8 bases, with 11 bases between them. In DNA form, the CDR3 reads TGTGCCAGCAGTGCTGTTCAGGGAGGCTACACCTTC. As protein: CASSAVQGGYTF.